The 32 T cell receptor beta chains presented below share a single source sample, sequenced in a study of cytomegalovirus exposure and HLA in healthy donors. PCR was performed using 60 Vbeta and 13 Jbeta primers. Assay: immunoSEQ multiplex PCR; the TCRdb copy retains only in-frame clones and omits some. The sample contains about 130,000 clones, roughly 75% of which appear only once. The material sequenced was PBMCs. These receptors were obtained from a young man in good health.

The V gene is TRBV6-7, the J gene TRBJ2-1, with TRBD2 identical over 9 bases. TRBV6-7 is an open reading frame, and its role is uncertain. J gave up 5 bases and V 2 bases, and 10 bases lay outside the gene matches. The CDR3 runs to 17 residues. CDR3 sequence reads: CASSYRDGLARNNEQFF. CDR3 sequence (DNA): TGTGCCAGCAGTTACCGAGATGGACTAGCGCGAAACAATGAGCAGTTCTTC.

J is TRBJ2-7 and V is TRBV5-4, with 10 bases fitting TRBD2. Trimming took 1 base from V and 3 from J; bases not matched to a gene: 4. Germline-derived CDR1 and CDR2 are SGHNT and YYREEE (reference sequence). This CDR3 is built from 15 residues. In DNA form, the CDR3 reads TGTGCCAGCAGCTTGCACCCTAGCGGGGGCTACGAGCAGTACTTC. Its protein product is CASSLHPSGGYEQYF.

V and J are TRBV20-1 and TRBJ2-2; tentatively, D is TRBD2 (5 bases). This CDR3 has 11 residues. V lost 6 bases and J lost 7, with 9 bases in between. Germline assignment: CDR1 DFQATT and CDR2 SNEGSKA (reference sequence). This chain's CDR3 is CSAPEVGELFF. DNA for the CDR3: TGCAGTGCCCCGGAGGTCGGGGAGCTGTTTTTT.

The V gene is TRBV2, the J gene TRBJ2-3; D gene ambiguous. This CDR3 region has 12 residues. Per germline, CDR1 SNHLY and CDR2 FYNNEI. V lost 1 base and J 6 bases, leaving 5 bases between the germline ends. The CDR3, as DNA: TGTGCCAGCAGTGAAGTCGGGGATACGCAGTATTTT. It specifies CASSEVGDTQYF.

The chain couples TRBV9 to TRBJ2-7; weak D call: TRBD2 (6 bases). The CDR3 has 15 residues. CDR1 and CDR2 (germline): SGDLS, YYNGEE. Trimming removed 0 bases at V and 0 bases at J, with 10 bases between. The CDR3 protein is CASSVASASSYEQYF. The CDR3 DNA sequence: TGTGCCAGCAGCGTAGCTAGCGCTAGCTCCTACGAGCAGTACTTC. Based on the CDR3 plus reference TRBV9 and TRBJ2-7, the full variable domain is DSGVTQTPKHLITATGQRVTLRCSPRSGDLSVYWYQQSLDQGLQFLIQYYNGEERAKGNILERFSAQQFPDLHSELNLSSLELGDSALYFCASSVASASSYEQYFGPGTRLTVT.

The chain uses TRBV7-9 and TRBJ2-4; 8 nucleotides line up with TRBD2. Germline CDR1 SEHNR, CDR2 FQNEAQ (reference sequence). V shed 4 bases, J shed 7 bases, and the junction held 9 bases outside the gene matches. CDR3 length: 15 amino acids. CDR3 residues: CASSSTGTSRNIQYF. CDR3 DNA sequence: TGTGCCAGCAGCTCCACCGGGACTAGTCGGAACATTCAGTACTTC.

V is TRBV5-1 and J is TRBJ1-1, with D perhaps matching TRBD1 (5 bases). CDR3 length: 13 residues. CDR1 is SGHRS and CDR2 is YFSETQ in the germline V gene. The V and J ends lost 1 base and 6 bases respectively, with 10 bases between them. This CDR3 is CASSLPGGAEAFF. The CDR3 bases are TGCGCCAGCAGCTTGCCGGGGGGGGCTGAAGCTTTCTTT. Filled out from reference TRBV5-1 and TRBJ1-1, the complete variable domain reads KAGVTQTPRYLIKTRGQQVTLSCSPISGHRSVSWYQQTPGQGLQFLFEYFSETQRNKGNFPGRFSGRQFSNSRSEMNVSTLELGDSALYLCASSLPGGAEAFFGQGTRLTVV.

J is TRBJ2-7 and V is TRBV10-3; maybe TRBD1 (6 bases). CDR1 and CDR2 (germline): ENHRY, SYGVKD. V dropped 1 base and J dropped 6 bases, with 13 bases sitting between them. There are 14 residues in the CDR3. CDR3 sequence (DNA): TGTGCCATCAGTGAGTTGGCAGGGGCCGCCGAGCAGTACTTC. Its translation is CAISELAGAAEQYF.

V usage is TRBV18 and J usage is TRBJ2-5; TRBD1 matches 8 bases. After removal of 3 bases from V and 4 bases from J, the junction contained 1 base not matched to a gene. In germline, CDR1 is KGHSH, CDR2 LQKENI. The CDR3 is 13 residues long. CDR3 nucleotides: TGTGCCAGCTCACCCCAGGGGGCAGAGACCCAGTACTTC. Amino acids: CASSPQGAETQYF.

This chain joins TRBV6-5 and TRBJ2-2, with D maybe TRBD1 (5 bases). The CDR3 is 14 amino acids. The germline V and J ends were trimmed by 9 bases and 0 bases, with 11 bases remaining between them. Germline CDR1 and CDR2: MNHEY and SVGAGI. CDR3 DNA sequence: TGTGCCAGTATGGGCAGGGCGAACACCGGGGAGCTGTTTTTT. This translates into CASMGRANTGELFF.

The chain carries TRBV4-1 and TRBJ2-7, with D perhaps matching TRBD2 (5 bases). CDR1 is MGHRA and CDR2 is YSYEKL in the germline V gene. V was pared by 4 bases and J by 6 bases, with 13 bases between. The CDR3 covers 13 residues. The CDR3 protein is CASSPRAGREQYF. Here the CDR3 DNA reads TGCGCCAGCAGCCCCCGCGCGGGCCGCGAGCAGTACTTC.

This chain uses TRBV4-1 with TRBJ1-2; 11 bases line up with TRBD1. Germline lookup yields CDR1 MGHRA and CDR2 YSYEKL. CDR3 length: 16 residues. Germline trimming cut 1 base from V and 7 bases from J; bases unmatched to any gene: 8. In DNA form, the CDR3 reads TGCGCCAGCAGCCAAGGTCTTGGGGACAGGGGGTTTGGCTACACCTTC. Residues: CASSQGLGDRGFGYTF.

The chain is built from TRBV29-1 and TRBJ2-1, with 11 bases that match TRBD2. Unmatched junction bases numbered 6, after V lost 1 base and J lost 4 bases. The CDR3 loop spans 16 amino acids. The germline V gene encodes CDR1 SQVTM and CDR2 ANQGSEA. The CDR3 loop is CSVEAGGTSGYNEQFF. CDR3 nucleotide sequence: TGCAGCGTTGAAGCTGGTGGGACTAGCGGATACAATGAGCAGTTCTTC.

The chain combines TRBV18 with TRBJ2-7, with 14 bases aligning to TRBD2. The CDR3 spans 16 residues. CDR1 is KGHSH, CDR2 LQKENI, per germline. The J segment lost 7 bases and the V segment lost 9 bases, leaving 14 bases of the junction unmatched. CDR3 coding DNA: TGTGCCAGTTATGGCGGGACTAGCGGGAGCTCGGGTGAGCAGTACTTC. It encodes CASYGGTSGSSGEQYF.

The chain recombines TRBV7-2 with TRBJ2-1; 7 bases match TRBD2. This CDR3 spans 15 amino acids. With 3 bases clipped from V and 2 bases from J, the junction kept 4 bases outside the gene matches. Germline lookup yields CDR1 SGHTA and CDR2 FQGNSA. The CDR3 spells CASSFLAVTYNEQFF. CDR3 in DNA: TGTGCCAGCAGCTTCCTAGCGGTTACCTACAATGAGCAGTTCTTC.

This chain connects TRBV6-5 to TRBJ1-2; 10 nucleotides agree with TRBD1. In germline, CDR1 is MNHEY, CDR2 SVGAGI. The length of the CDR3 is 14 residues. With V trimmed by 7 bases and J by 3 bases, 5 bases remained unmatched. The DNA for the CDR3 is TGTGCCAGCAAAAGGGACAGGGGTGACTATGGCTACACCTTC. Residues: CASKRDRGDYGYTF.

This chain connects TRBV30 to TRBJ1-5; D is possibly TRBD1 (6 bases). The V end lost 2 bases, the J end lost 6 bases, and 11 bases lay between the germline ends. Germline CDR1 and CDR2: GTSNPN and SVGIG (reference sequence). This CDR3 has 13 residues. The CDR3 is CAWSSGAGQPQHF. CDR3 bases: TGTGCCTGGAGTTCAGGGGCAGGTCAGCCCCAGCATTTT.

This chain joins TRBV5-1 and TRBJ1-6; weak D call: TRBD1 (5 bases). The germline V and J ends were trimmed by 2 bases and 8 bases, with 8 bases remaining between them. The CDR3 spans 13 residues. Germline V gene data show CDR1 as SGHRS and CDR2 as YFSETQ. The CDR3 nucleotides are TGCGCCAGCAGCTTAGGGGAAGATTCACCCCTCCACTTT. This gives the protein CASSLGEDSPLHF.

This clone was seen only a few times. V and J are TRBV27 and TRBJ2-6; the D gene is possibly TRBD2 (6 bases). This CDR3 has 16 residues. CDR1 is MNHEY, CDR2 SMNVEV, per germline (reference sequence). Trimming cost V 5 bases and J 0 bases, with 11 bases left between them. This CDR3 reads CASSPRGSSGANVLTF. The CDR3 DNA is TGTGCCAGCAGTCCCCGGGGGTCCTCTGGGGCCAACGTCCTGACTTTC.

The chain joins TRBV6-5 to TRBJ2-3; D gene unclear. Germline CDR1 MNHEY, CDR2 SVGAGI. The CDR3 loop spans 12 amino acids. The ends were cut back, 6 bases at V and 2 bases at J, with 6 bases in the middle. The CDR3 DNA is TGTGCCAGCAGGCAGAACACAGATACGCAGTATTTT. Its translation: CASRQNTDTQYF.

This chain links TRBV29-1 with TRBJ2-4; perhaps TRBD2 as D (5 bases). V lost 4 bases to trimming and J lost 3 bases, with 16 bases between them. The length of the CDR3 is 15 residues. CDR1 is SQVTM, CDR2 ANQGSEA, per germline. CDR3 protein: CSVGGVGVVKNIQYF. Here the CDR3 DNA reads TGCAGCGTTGGGGGAGTGGGAGTGGTCAAAAACATTCAGTACTTC.

V usage is TRBV25-1 and J usage is TRBJ2-5; TRBD1 aligns across 9 bases. After removal of 3 bases from V and 4 bases from J, the junction contained 12 bases not matched to a gene. This CDR3 is 17 amino acids long. Per germline, CDR1 MGHDK and CDR2 SYGVNS. In nucleotides, the CDR3 is TGTGCCAGCAGTGACTACTTGGGACAGGGAGTGGGAGAGACCCAGTACTTC. Amino acids: CASSDYLGQGVGETQYF.

J is TRBJ1-2 and V is TRBV20-1, with no clear D. Germline V gene sequence: CDR1 DFQATT, CDR2 SNEGSKA (reference sequence). This CDR3 has 10 residues. This CDR3 reads CSSEPFSYTF. The CDR3 DNA follows: TGCAGCTCGGAGCCATTTAGCTACACCTTC.

V and J are TRBV7-3 and TRBJ2-2; D is ambiguous. CDR1 and CDR2 (germline): SGHTA, FQGTGA. This CDR3 is 12 amino acids long. The germline V and J ends were trimmed by 5 bases and 8 bases, with 9 bases remaining between them. The CDR3 loop is CASSLNGGELFF. The CDR3 coding sequence is TGTGCCAGCAGCCTAAACGGTGGGGAGCTGTTTTTT.

This chain links TRBV30 with TRBJ2-3, with TRBD2 matching 8 bases. This CDR3 is built from 12 residues. V dropped 4 bases and J dropped 6; count of bases not matched to a gene: 3. From germline, CDR1 is GTSNPN and CDR2 SVGIG (reference sequence). In DNA, the CDR3 is TGTGCCTGGACTCGACTAGCGGATACGCAGTATTTT. Translated, it gives CAWTRLADTQYF.

V usage is TRBV9 and J usage is TRBJ2-7, with D possibly being TRBD1 (5 bases). Trimming pared 0 bases from V and 2 bases from J, leaving 9 bases between. The CDR3 consists of 14 residues. CDR1 SGDLS and CDR2 YYNGEE come from the germline V gene. This CDR3 is CASSVAQGPYEQYF. CDR3 DNA sequence: TGTGCCAGCAGCGTAGCTCAGGGTCCCTACGAGCAGTACTTC.

The gene calls are TRBV29-1 and TRBJ1-1; 7 nucleotides line up with TRBD1. Germline-derived CDR1 and CDR2 are SQVTM and ANQGSEA. The CDR3 covers 13 residues. The V gene end was trimmed by 6 bases and the J gene end by 5 bases; junction bases not matched to a gene: 9. This CDR3 reads CSVDTGVITEAFF. The CDR3 DNA follows: TGCAGCGTAGATACAGGGGTGATAACTGAAGCTTTCTTT. Filled out from reference TRBV29-1 and TRBJ1-1, the complete variable domain reads SAVISQKPSRDICQRGTSLTIQCQVDSQVTMMFWYRQQPGQSLTLIATANQGSEATYESGFVIDKFPISRPNLTFSTLTVSNMSPEDSSIYLCSVDTGVITEAFFGQGTRLTVV.

A remark on this clone: The same CDR3 is also encoded by other DNA sequences in this sample. The rearrangement links TRBV18 to TRBJ2-3; 8 bases line up with TRBD2. This CDR3 has 16 amino acids. J lost 2 bases, V lost 0 bases, and 4 bases had no gene match. Germline V CDR1 and CDR2: KGHSH, LQKENI. CDR3 residues: CASSPPSSGSTDTQYF. DNA for the CDR3: TGTGCCAGCTCACCACCATCTAGCGGGTCCACAGATACGCAGTATTTT.

This chain connects TRBV9 to TRBJ2-1; the match to TRBD2 covers 10 bases. Unmatched junction bases numbered 4, after V lost 3 bases and J lost 4 bases. Germline values: CDR1 SGDLS, CDR2 YYNGEE. This CDR3 contains 15 residues. CDR3 bases: TGTGCCAGCAGCGCCACTAGCGGGAATTACAATGAGCAGTTCTTC. Protein sequence: CASSATSGNYNEQFF. Based on the CDR3 plus reference TRBV9 and TRBJ2-1, the full variable domain is DSGVTQTPKHLITATGQRVTLRCSPRSGDLSVYWYQQSLDQGLQFLIQYYNGEERAKGNILERFSAQQFPDLHSELNLSSLELGDSALYFCASSATSGNYNEQFFGPGTRLTVL.

This chain uses TRBV6-6 with TRBJ1-2; tentatively, D is TRBD1 (6 bases). Trimming shortened V by 7 bases and J by 0 bases, and 18 bases separated the two germline ends. Germline V lookup: CDR1 MNHNY, CDR2 SVGAGI (reference sequence). This CDR3 comprises 16 residues. CDR3 nucleotides: TGTGCCAGCAAAGGCAGGGGCGCTCAGTCTAACTATGGCTACACCTTC. Its protein product is CASKGRGAQSNYGYTF.

The V gene is TRBV23-1, the J gene TRBJ1-3; tentatively, D is TRBD1 (5 bases). TRBV23-1 is filed as an ORF, its function uncertain. V dropped 2 bases and J dropped 5 bases, with 16 bases sitting between them. The CDR3 totals 16 residues. The CDR3: CASSQPDSYTRNTIYF. The CDR3, as DNA: TGCGCCAGCAGTCAACCCGACAGCTACACCCGAAACACCATATATTTT.

The V and J genes are TRBV7-9 and TRBJ2-7, with 11 bases matching TRBD2. J gave up 2 bases and V 5 bases, and 5 bases lay outside the gene matches. This CDR3 region has 15 residues. Germline V gives CDR1 SEHNR, CDR2 FQNEAQ (reference sequence). In DNA, the CDR3 is TGTGCCAGCAGCAAGACTAGCGGGGAGCCCTACGAGCAGTACTTC. Protein: CASSKTSGEPYEQYF. The whole variable domain, remainder taken from reference TRBV7-9 and TRBJ2-7, is DTGVSQNPRHKITKRGQNVTFRCDPISEHNRLYWYRQTLGQGPEFLTYFQNEAQLEKSRLLSDRFSAERPKGSFSTLEIQRTEQGDSAMYLCASSKTSGEPYEQYFGPGTRLTVT.